The rows below give T cell receptor beta chains drawn from one sample of a study of T cell responses to AZD1222 COVID-19 vaccine. Assay: immunoSEQ multiplex PCR; the TCRdb copy retains only in-frame clones and omits some. This sample carries approximately 150,000 clones, 88% of them seen once, and the ten largest clones take around 2%. The material sequenced was peripheral blood, taken on day 0 of AZD1222 vaccination. Receptor source: an adult in good health. Both conserved end residues are part of each CDR3. Each record gives: clone size, V gene, J gene, D gene, CDR3 DNA, CDR3 protein. The D gene is left open where the match is weak. Clone size is given for some rows only: seen once, a few or many times, or a class if the clone is expanded.

>NA|TRBV6-2/TRBV6-3|TRBJ2-1|TRBD2
TGTGCCAGCAGTTCACTAGCGGGAGGTCCCAAGTACAATGAGCAGTTCTTC
CASSSLAGGPKYNEQFF
>NA|TRBV6-1|TRBJ1-1|NA
TGTGCCAGCAGTGAACGGGGTGGGGGCACTGAAGCTTTCTTT
CASSERGGGTEAFF
>NA|TRBV5-1|TRBJ2-7|TRBD1
TGCGCCAGCAGCCCTCCGGGACAGGTCTACGAGCAGTACTTC
CASSPPGQVYEQYF
>NA|TRBV7-2|TRBJ1-4|NA
TGTGCCAGCAGCTTAGAGTGGACAAAAGGGGATGAAAAACTGTTTTTT
CASSLEWTKGDEKLFF
>NA|TRBV28|TRBJ2-5|NA
TGTGCCAGCAGCTCCCCCCCGGGGACCCAGTACTTC
CASSSPPGTQYF
>NA|TRBV19|TRBJ2-1|NA
TGTGCCAGTACAGGGGGGACCTACAATGAGCAGTTCTTC
CASTGGTYNEQFF
>NA|TRBV7-9|TRBJ1-4|NA
TGTGCCAGCAGCTCCGGGACGCAGAATGAAAAACTGTTTTTT
CASSSGTQNEKLFF
>NA|TRBV4-2|TRBJ1-2|NA
TGTGCCAGCAGCCAAGATGCCGGAGATGAGTATGGCTACACCTTC
CASSQDAGDEYGYTF
>NA|TRBV7-3|TRBJ2-2|NA
TGTGCCAGCAGCTTAAACGGGAACACCGGGGAGCTGTTTTTT
CASSLNGNTGELFF
>once|TRBV6-5|TRBJ1-5|NA
TGTGCCAGCAGTTACACATCGTCTCAGCCCCAGCATTTT
CASSYTSSQPQHF
>NA|TRBV7-8|TRBJ2-5|TRBD1
TGTGCCAGCAGCTCCGGGACAGTGGGCGAGACCCAGTACTTC
CASSSGTVGETQYF
>few|TRBV7-3|TRBJ1-2|TRBD1
TGTGCCAGCAGCCCGCTCGGACAGGGGAATGGCTACACCTTC
CASSPLGQGNGYTF
>NA|TRBV2|TRBJ1-2|NA
TGTGCCAGCAGTGAAGCGCCGGACTATGGCTACACCTTC
CASSEAPDYGYTF
>NA|TRBV20-1|TRBJ2-1|NA
TGCAGTGCGAGTGGAATGGAGGGCCGATACAATGAGCAGTTCTTC
CSASGMEGRYNEQFF
>once|TRBV5-8|TRBJ1-1|NA
TGTGCCAGCAGGACGACAGGTAGTACTGAAGCTTTCTTT
CASRTTGSTEAFF
>NA|TRBV6-6|TRBJ1-1|NA
TGTGCCAGCAGTTACGACAAACTACAAGAAGCTTTCTTT
CASSYDKLQEAFF